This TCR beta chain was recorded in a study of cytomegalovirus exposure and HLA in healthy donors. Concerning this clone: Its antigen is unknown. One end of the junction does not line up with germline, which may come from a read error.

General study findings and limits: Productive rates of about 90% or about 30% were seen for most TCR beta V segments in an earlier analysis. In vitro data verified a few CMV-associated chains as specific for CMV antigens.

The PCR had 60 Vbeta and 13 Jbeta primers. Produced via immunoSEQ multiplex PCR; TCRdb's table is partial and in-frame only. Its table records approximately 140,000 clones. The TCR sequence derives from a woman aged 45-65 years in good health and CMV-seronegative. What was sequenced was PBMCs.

The CDR3 region is CASSNALEGQATF. CDR3 bases: TGTGCCAGCAGTAACGCACTAGAGGGACAGGCCACCTTT. The V gene is TRBV28, the J gene TRBJ1-6, with 8 positions matching TRBD1. Germline V CDR1 and CDR2: MDHEN, SYDVKM. The CDR3 totals 13 residues.